This T cell receptor (beta chain) was recovered during a study of T cell responses to AZD1222 COVID-19 vaccine. Study as a whole: Pooled in the analysis were second doses at about 4 or about 12 weeks. The study's findings and limits: Spike-specific TCR breadth and depth were elevated following two AZD1222 doses. Donors skewed white British and female; clonal diversity was possibly underestimated. Just a handful of people given AZD1222 tested seropositive at baseline.

The CDR3 length is 14 residues. The J segment lost 5 bases and the V segment lost 2 bases, leaving 4 bases of the junction unmatched. CDR1 is SGHDT and CDR2 is YYEEEE in the germline V gene. TCRdb's table, derived via immunoSEQ multiplex PCR, lists solely in-frame clones and lacks some. The sample consists of some 150,000 clones, about 93% of them appearing once. A remark on this clone: No antigen is known for it.

This clonotype originated in an adult in good health. The sequencing used peripheral blood, collected on day 0 of AZD1222 vaccination. The chain joins TRBV5-6 to TRBJ1-5; TRBD1 aligns across 7 bases. The DNA for the CDR3 is TGTGCCAGCAGCTTAGGGGGACAGTATCAGCCCCAGCATTTT. Its translation: CASSLGGQYQPQHF.